This passage covers 26 T cell receptor beta chains from one sample sequenced in a study of patients and donors after allogeneic stem cell transplantation. TCRdb re-called the RT-PCR reads through MiXCR, storing one row per CDR3 protein. Seen here are about 230,000 distinct CDR3 sequences, 13% to 15% observed once, and the top ten hold under 14%. Specimen: blood, either unsorted or a sorted T cell fraction (not recorded which). These receptors were obtained from a human donor who was either an allogeneic HSCT recipient or a stem cell or donor lymphocyte infusion donor (not recorded which). It is not recorded whose cells these are; they may come from a transplant donor.

In this sample, this clonotype turned up a few times. This chain joins TRBV10-3 and TRBJ1-2; D is unclear. Germline V gives CDR1 ENHRY, CDR2 SYGVKD. The CDR3 is 14 amino acids. The ends were cut back, 3 bases at V and 8 bases at J, with 16 bases in the middle. CDR3 nucleotide sequence: TGTGCCATCAGTGACCACAACTCGGCGGGGGGCTACACCTTC. Translating gives CAISDHNSAGGYTF.

The V and J genes are TRBV19 and TRBJ2-2; 10 nucleotides align to TRBD2. Losses at the gene ends were 3 bases for V and 5 bases for J; bases not matched to a gene: 9. Germline V gene lookup returns CDR1 LNHDA and CDR2 SQIVND (reference sequence). The CDR3 runs 17 residues. The chain's CDR3 is CASSIEREGRWTGELFF. Here the CDR3 DNA reads TGTGCCAGTAGTATTGAGCGGGAGGGCCGGTGGACCGGGGAGCTGTTTTTT.

DNA of the CDR3: TGCAGTGCTAGAGTCAACAGGGGACAGGAAGCTTTCTTT. This sequence encodes CSARVNRGQEAFF. This sequence joins TRBV20-1 and TRBJ1-1; 7 bases are shared with TRBD1. This CDR3 has 13 residues. The J segment lost 8 bases and the V segment lost 1 base, leaving 7 bases of the junction unmatched. The germline CDR1 and CDR2 sequences are DFQATT and SNEGSKA (reference sequence).

V gene TRBV9 combines with J gene TRBJ2-3; D not certain. The CDR3 length is 16 residues. CDR1 is SGDLS, CDR2 YYNGEE, per germline. Trimming removed 4 bases from V and 2 bases from J, with 17 bases in between. The CDR3 protein is CASSPRSAGFTDTQYF. The CDR3 region has the DNA TGTGCCAGCAGCCCCAGATCGGCAGGATTCACAGATACGCAGTATTTT.

This clonotype came up many times. The DNA for the CDR3 is TGTGCCAGCAGTGACGCTAGCGATAATGAGCAGTTCTTC. This gives the protein CASSDASDNEQFF. V usage is TRBV2 and J usage is TRBJ2-1; tentatively, D is TRBD2 (6 bases). Germline assignment: CDR1 SNHLY and CDR2 FYNNEI. The CDR3 loop spans 13 amino acids. V was shortened by 3 bases and J by 7 bases, with 10 bases between the two germline ends.

This chain uses TRBV25-1 with TRBJ2-5; D may be TRBD1 or TRBD2 (5 bases each). Looked up from germline, CDR1 is MGHDK and CDR2 is SYGVNS. This CDR3 region has 13 residues. V was pared by 6 bases and J by 5 bases, with 13 bases between. CDR3 DNA: TGTGCCAGCAGCGCTGGGGGTGTGGAGACCCAGTACTTC. The encoded protein is CASSAGGVETQYF.

This clonotype was recorded at least ten times. This chain uses TRBV6-5 with TRBJ2-2; TRBD1 is a possible D gene (6 bases). The V gene's germline CDR1 is MNHEY and CDR2 SVGAGI. The V end was cut by 2 bases, the J end by 3 bases, with 10 bases between. The CDR3 is 15 residues long. The CDR3 loop is CASSYTGPDTGELFF. The CDR3 coding sequence is TGTGCCAGCAGTTACACAGGGCCGGACACCGGGGAGCTGTTTTTT.

The sample holds one count of this clonotype. The chain recombines TRBV1 with TRBJ1-1. TRBV1 is recorded as a pseudogene. There are 11 residues in the CDR3. The CDR3, as DNA: TGCACCAGCACCAACCCTACTGAAGCTTTCTTT. It is translated as CTSTNPTEAFF.

The rearrangement links TRBV20-1 to TRBJ2-7, with D uncertain. Per germline, CDR1 DFQATT and CDR2 SNEGSKA (reference sequence). The CDR3 runs to 14 residues. V was shortened by 0 bases and J by 3 bases, with 12 bases between the two germline ends. CDR3 in amino acids: CSARDLRSDYEQYF. CDR3 nucleotide sequence: TGCAGTGCTAGAGATCTCAGGTCAGACTACGAGCAGTACTTC.

This clonotype was counted a few times. The chain combines TRBV2 with TRBJ2-3; TRBD2 agrees at 8 bases. CDR1 is SNHLY, CDR2 FYNNEI, per germline. V trimming: 6 bases; J trimming: 4 bases; junction bases outside the gene matches: 6. The CDR3 sequence is 14 residues long. The CDR3 loop is CASSERETSDTQYF. In DNA, the CDR3 is TGTGCCAGCAGCGAGCGGGAGACCTCAGATACGCAGTATTTT.

This clonotype is judged medium-sized. The J gene is TRBJ1-3, the V gene TRBV10-3, with D possibly matching TRBD1 (6 bases). V lost 6 bases, J lost 0 bases, and 6 bases lay in between. CDR3 length equals 13 residues. The germline gives CDR1 ENHRY, CDR2 SYGVKD. CDR3 sequence reads: CAIRDSSGNTIYF. The CDR3 DNA follows: TGTGCCATCAGGGACAGCTCTGGAAACACCATATATTTT.

This clonotype has only a few counts. The genes are TRBV20-1 and TRBJ1-2; D perhaps matches TRBD1 (5 bases). Trimming left V 3 bases short and J 7 bases short, with 12 bases between. The CDR3 sequence is 12 residues long. Looked up from germline, CDR1 is DFQATT and CDR2 is SNEGSKA (reference sequence). The CDR3 reads CSASGAVGGYTF. Here the CDR3 DNA reads TGCAGTGCTAGCGGGGCGGTGGGTGGCTACACCTTC.

This chain links TRBV11-3 with TRBJ2-3, with 7 bases lining up with TRBD2. The V and J ends lost 1 base and 4 bases, in that order; junction bases with no gene match: 8. Germline assignment: CDR1 SGHNT and CDR2 YENEEA. The CDR3 totals 16 residues. CDR3 bases: TGTGCCAGCAGCTTAGGGTCCCGGGGGGAAGCAGATACGCAGTATTTT. Its translation: CASSLGSRGEADTQYF.

This clonotype was picked up a small number of times. The chain carries TRBV7-9 and TRBJ2-7; the match to TRBD1 covers 10 bases. With V trimmed by 0 bases and J by 5 bases, 1 base remained unmatched. The CDR3 contains 14 residues. Germline CDR1 and CDR2: SEHNR and FQNEAQ (reference sequence). The CDR3 sequence is CASSLAGQGHEQYF. In DNA, the CDR3 is TGTGCCAGCAGCTTAGCGGGACAGGGGCACGAGCAGTACTTC.

For the CDR3, the DNA is TGTGCCAGCAGCGACAGGACGTGGGGCCGCTCCTACGAGCAGTACTTC. Protein: CASSDRTWGRSYEQYF. J is TRBJ2-7 and V is TRBV2, with D possibly being TRBD1 (6 bases). CDR3 length: 16 amino acids. V was trimmed by 6 bases and J by 0 bases, leaving 18 bases between them. Germline V lookup: CDR1 SNHLY, CDR2 FYNNEI. The full variable domain, completed using reference TRBV2 and TRBJ2-7, is EPEVTQTPSHQVTQMGQEVILRCVPISNHLYFYWYRQILGQKVEFLVSFYNNEISEKSEIFDDQFSVERPDGSNFTLKIRSTKLEDSAMYFCASSDRTWGRSYEQYFGPGTRLTVT.

At least ten counts were recorded for this clonotype. V gene TRBV2 combines with J gene TRBJ2-5; no firm D call. Looked up from germline, CDR1 is SNHLY and CDR2 is FYNNEI. This CDR3 spans 10 amino acids. Trimming left V 6 bases short and J 1 base short, with 0 bases between. CDR3 sequence (DNA): TGTGCCAGCAGCCAAGAGACCCAGTACTTC. Translating gives CASSQETQYF.

The rearrangement uses TRBV2 and TRBJ1-1, with unresolved D. CDR1 SNHLY and CDR2 FYNNEI come from the germline V gene. The V and J ends lost 4 bases and 4 bases respectively, with 13 bases between them. CDR3 size: 14 residues. The CDR3: CASSGRVRTTEAFF. The CDR3 nucleotides are TGTGCCAGCAGTGGGAGGGTCCGGACCACTGAAGCTTTCTTT.

This clonotype has a count of ten or more. This chain connects TRBV20-1 to TRBJ2-5; D may match TRBD1 or TRBD2 (5 bases each). The CDR3 runs to 15 residues. Germline CDR1 DFQATT, CDR2 SNEGSKA (reference sequence). V gave up 4 bases and J gave up 5 bases, with 20 bases separating them. CDR3 sequence: CSATIDSGSSETQYF. In nucleotides, the CDR3 is TGCAGTGCTACCATTGACTCAGGGAGTTCCGAGACCCAGTACTTC.

The V gene is TRBV20-1, the J gene TRBJ1-4; TRBD1 aligns across 7 bases. CDR3 size: 13 residues. In germline, CDR1 is DFQATT, CDR2 SNEGSKA (reference sequence). V was clipped by 5 bases and J by 6 bases; unmatched bases: 6. DNA for the CDR3: TGCAGTGCTGCGGGCGACAGGGATGAAAAACTGTTTTTT. Protein: CSAAGDRDEKLFF.

J is TRBJ1-6 and V is TRBV28; no clear D. Germline V CDR1 and CDR2: MDHEN, SYDVKM. V lost 4 bases and J lost 9, with 7 bases in between. This CDR3 is 12 amino acids long. The CDR3 reads CASSSGFSPLHF. The DNA of the CDR3 is TGTGCCAGCAGTTCCGGATTTTCACCCCTCCACTTT.

This clonotype was seen ten or more times. V gene TRBV12-3 or TRBV12-4 combines with J gene TRBJ2-1; the D call may be TRBD1 or TRBD2 (5 bases each). With 1 base removed from V and 0 bases from J, the gap between germline ends came to 13 bases. CDR3 size: 17 residues. The CDR3 region has the DNA TGTGCCAGCAGTTTAGGTGGGGGTGGCGGCTCCTACAATGAGCAGTTCTTC. Translated, it gives CASSLGGGGGSYNEQFF.

This clonotype occurred a few times. In nucleotides, the CDR3 is TGTGCCAGCAGCTTACAAGGCGGGAGAAATTACGAGCAGTACTTC. It yields the protein CASSLQGGRNYEQYF. The rearrangement joins TRBV7-3 to TRBJ2-7; 7 nucleotides align to TRBD2. V gave up 2 bases and J gave up 4 bases; unmatched junction bases: 8. The CDR3 spans 15 residues. The germline gives CDR1 SGHTA, CDR2 FQGTGA.

This clonotype has at least ten counts. The chain carries TRBV5-1 and TRBJ2-5, with 9 positions matching TRBD2. The CDR3 extends over 15 amino acids. CDR1 and CDR2 from the germline V gene are SGHRS and YFSETQ. Germline trimming cut 4 bases from V and 0 bases from J; bases unmatched to any gene: 4. The CDR3 coding sequence is TGCGCCAGCAGCGTGGCTAGCGGGGACCAAGAGACCCAGTACTTC. Protein product: CASSVASGDQETQYF.

This clonotype is medium-sized (0.01 to 0.1%) by share. The chain combines TRBV5-1 with TRBJ1-1; D is unclear. V lost 0 bases and J lost 2, with 11 bases in between. Germline V lookup: CDR1 SGHRS, CDR2 YFSETQ. This CDR3 region has 15 residues. CDR3 in DNA: TGCGCCAGCAGCTTGGCGGGGTCCGTAAACACTGAAGCTTTCTTT. Translated: CASSLAGSVNTEAFF.

The sample holds a few counts of this clonotype. The chain's CDR3 is CSVERTGGYEQYF. The CDR3 nucleotides are TGCAGCGTTGAACGAACAGGGGGCTACGAGCAGTACTTC. The chain joins TRBV29-1 to TRBJ2-7; 8 bases map to TRBD1. CDR3 length equals 13 residues. V was clipped by 2 bases and J by 3 bases; unmatched bases: 3. The V gene's germline CDR1 is SQVTM and CDR2 ANQGSEA.

The V gene is TRBV18, the J gene TRBJ1-1, with 7 positions matching TRBD1. Germline-derived CDR1 and CDR2 are KGHSH and LQKENI. Losses at the gene ends were 1 base for V and 5 bases for J; bases not matched to a gene: 10. CDR3 size: 16 residues. CDR3 residues: CASSPRGTARGTEAFF. CDR3 DNA sequence: TGTGCCAGCTCACCACGCGGGACAGCAAGAGGTACTGAAGCTTTCTTT.